This T cell receptor beta chain was sequenced for a study of T cells in Graves' hyperthyroidism and ophthalmopathy. Overall study results and limits: A model of 13 V-J pairs discriminated ophthalmopathy from stable hyperthyroidism.

With a duration under 2 months, the hyperthyroidism was newly diagnosed in patients aged 18 to 65. Researchers took RNA transcripts and amplified the TCR beta CDR3 regions from them. A first-round RT-PCR of the TCR CDR3 used the HTBI primer set. TCRdb recomputed calls from the multiplex PCR reads with MiXCR, one row per CDR3 protein. The sample lists around 700,000 distinct CDR3 sequences, roughly 20% occurring once. There are a few counts of this clonotype. As yet, its antigen is unknown. The junction shows a germline mismatch at one end, possibly a read error. The CDR3 sequence is 13 residues long. This TCR was recovered from a woman in her forties or fifties with Graves' hyperthyroidism that later progressed to Graves' ophthalmopathy. The V gene is TRBV12-3 or TRBV12-4, the J gene TRBJ2-2, with D hard to call. Sequencing was performed on blood. CDR3 in amino acids: CASSFSIAWELFF. The CDR3 nucleotides read TGTGCCAGCAGTTTCTCAATTGCATGGGAACTGTTTTTT.